The following is a T cell receptor beta chain sequence with its context. Antigen unknown. This entry is derived from a study of CXCR3-negative and CXCR3-positive naive CD8 T cells. Across the study: Per-library TRB read counts averaged about 1.5 +/- 0.3 million, adding up to some 150 million in total. Study observations and caveats: Against CXCR3-negative naive cells, CXCR3-positive naive cells showed more hydrophobic TRB CDR3s.

UMI-labeled TRB cDNA libraries were prepared by 5' RACE. TCRdb reprocessed the 5' RACE reads, keeping one entry per CDR3 protein, no DNA. This sample carries about 120,000 distinct CDR3 sequences, with 0.36% going to the ten biggest clones. The sequence derives from a human donor in good health. Some clones in this sample may be carry-over from other donors' samples. Material: naive CXCR3+ CD8+ T cells from blood. As for subset: CD45RO-CCR7+CD27+CD95- naive CD8+ T cells expressing CXCR3 (TNR3+).

This chain's CDR3 is CASSPRGQSYEQYF. The V call is TRBV13, the J call TRBJ2-7; TCRdb names TRBD1, which stays unverified in the absence of DNA. Germline V gene sequence: CDR1 PRHDT, CDR2 FYEKMQ (reference sequence). The length of the CDR3 is 14 residues.